This TCR beta chain is from a study of T cell repertoires in cytomegalovirus infection. TCRdb reprocessed the reads with MiXCR, giving one entry per CDR3 protein. Altogether roughly 730,000 distinct CDR3 sequences are present, around 30% being singletons, with the ten largest covering 15% to 20%. For this clonotype: Its antigen is as yet unknown.

Germline CDR1 SGHVS, CDR2 FNYEAQ. V was cut by 1 base and J by 5 bases, with 11 bases left in between. The CDR3 extends over 15 amino acids. This chain connects TRBV7-6 to TRBJ1-4; D is unclear. The specimen was cultured PBMCs, collected from culture after CMV antigen stimulation. This receptor was taken from a human donor in good health (CMV status not recorded). Some clones in this sample may be carry-over from other donors' samples. The CDR3 spells CASSLVSGPNEKLFF. The CDR3 coding sequence is TGTGCCAGCAGCTTAGTATCTGGCCCCAATGAAAAACTGTTTTTT.